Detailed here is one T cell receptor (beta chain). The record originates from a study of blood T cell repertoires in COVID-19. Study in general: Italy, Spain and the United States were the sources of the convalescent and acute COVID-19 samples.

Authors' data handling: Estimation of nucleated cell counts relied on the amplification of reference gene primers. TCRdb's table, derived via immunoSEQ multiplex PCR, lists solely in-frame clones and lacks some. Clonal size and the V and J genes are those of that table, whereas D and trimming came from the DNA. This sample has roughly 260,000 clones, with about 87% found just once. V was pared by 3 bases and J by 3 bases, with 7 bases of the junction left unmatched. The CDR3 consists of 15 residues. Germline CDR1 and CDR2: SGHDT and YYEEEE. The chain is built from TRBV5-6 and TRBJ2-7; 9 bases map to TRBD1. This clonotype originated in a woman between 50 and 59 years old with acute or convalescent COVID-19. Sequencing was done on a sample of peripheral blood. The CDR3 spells CASSSLGQGHYEQYF. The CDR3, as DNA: TGTGCCAGCAGCTCACTGGGACAGGGACACTACGAGCAGTACTTC.